These 24 T cell receptor beta chains were all obtained from the same sample, sequenced in a study of cytomegalovirus exposure and HLA in healthy donors. Sequencing was performed with immunoSEQ multiplex PCR; in TCRdb, only in-frame clones are kept and a portion is missing. Found here are around 70,000 clones, roughly 94% of them singletons; the top ten hold roughly 1.6%. The material sequenced was PBMCs. The receptor source for this set is a man between 18 and 35 years old in good health and CMV-seropositive.

This sequence joins TRBV28 and TRBJ2-7; the D gene is possibly TRBD2 (7 bases). Trimming left V 8 bases short and J 0 bases short, with 14 bases between. Germline CDR1 MDHEN, CDR2 SYDVKM. This CDR3 comprises 14 residues. The CDR3 DNA reads as TGTGCCAGCCGGGGGGCAGGGAGCTCCTACGAGCAGTACTTC. This sequence encodes CASRGAGSSYEQYF. Looking up the rest from reference TRBV28 and TRBJ2-7 gives the full variable domain: DVKVTQSSRYLVKRTGEKVFLECVQDMDHENMFWYRQDPGLGLRLIYFSYDVKMKEKGDIPEGYSVSREKKERFSLILESASTNQTSMYLCASRGAGSSYEQYFGPGTRLTVT.

Here the CDR3 DNA reads TGTGCCTGGAGTGCGTCAGGGCAGGGGGAAGAAAAACTGTTTTTT. Its protein product is CAWSASGQGEEKLFF. The rearrangement joins TRBV30 to TRBJ1-4; 7 bases align to TRBD1. The J segment lost 8 bases and the V segment lost 1 base, leaving 10 bases of the junction unmatched. The CDR3 has 15 amino acids. Germline V gene sequence: CDR1 GTSNPN, CDR2 SVGIG (reference sequence).

The chain carries TRBV11-2 and TRBJ2-7; 7 bases are shared with TRBD2. The CDR3 covers 17 residues. V gave up 3 bases and J gave up 0 bases; unmatched junction bases: 11. In germline, CDR1 is SGHAT, CDR2 FQNNGV. CDR3 sequence (DNA): TGTGCCAGCAGCTTCCTCTCCCTAGCGGTGCTCTCCTACGAGCAGTACTTC. Translation gives CASSFLSLAVLSYEQYF.

The rearrangement uses TRBV28 and TRBJ2-1, with TRBD2 identical over 7 bases. The CDR3 loop spans 15 amino acids. Germline-derived CDR1 and CDR2 are MDHEN and SYDVKM. J gave up 4 bases and V 6 bases, and 9 bases lay outside the gene matches. The CDR3 coding sequence is TGTGCCAGCAGCCCGGCCGAGCGGGATTACAATGAGCAGTTCTTC. Protein: CASSPAERDYNEQFF.

The chain uses TRBV30 and TRBJ1-5, with D possibly TRBD1 on 5 matching bases. The CDR3 is 14 residues long. Germline-derived CDR1 and CDR2 are GTSNPN and SVGIG (reference sequence). V lost 3 bases to trimming and J lost 0 bases, with 9 bases between them. CDR3 in amino acids: CAWSRQYSNQPQHF. The CDR3, as DNA: TGTGCCTGGAGCAGACAGTATAGCAATCAGCCCCAGCATTTT.

This clone was recorded once. This rearrangement joins TRBV5-1 to TRBJ2-5; 10 bases align to TRBD2. Germline V CDR1 and CDR2: SGHRS, YFSETQ. The CDR3 spans 15 residues. J gave up 4 bases and V 5 bases, and 8 bases lay outside the gene matches. CDR3 residues: CASRQPGLARETQYF. Here the CDR3 DNA reads TGCGCCAGCAGGCAACCGGGACTAGCGAGAGAGACCCAGTACTTC. The entire variable domain, with the rest obtained from reference TRBV5-1 and TRBJ2-5, is as follows: KAGVTQTPRYLIKTRGQQVTLSCSPISGHRSVSWYQQTPGQGLQFLFEYFSETQRNKGNFPGRFSGRQFSNSRSEMNVSTLELGDSALYLCASRQPGLARETQYFGPGTRLLVL.

The V call is TRBV5-1, the J call TRBJ1-2; a weak D match, TRBD1 (6 bases). Germline CDR1 SGHRS, CDR2 YFSETQ. The CDR3 length is 15 residues. V lost 4 bases and J lost 5, with 18 bases in between. This CDR3 is CASSPTGGGEYGYTF. CDR3 DNA sequence: TGCGCCAGCAGCCCGACAGGTGGGGGGGAGTATGGCTACACCTTC.

This chain joins TRBV4-2 and TRBJ2-1, with 8 bases that match TRBD2. CDR1 and CDR2 from the germline V gene are LGHNA and YNFKEQ. Trimming removed 5 bases from V and 8 bases from J; junction bases left unmatched: 14. The CDR3 has 16 residues. The CDR3 is CASSASQREYRDEQFF. Here the CDR3 DNA reads TGTGCCAGCAGCGCCAGTCAGCGGGAGTATAGAGATGAGCAGTTCTTC.

This clone came up once. Within the sample, other DNA sequences also encode this same CDR3. The CDR3 nucleotides are TGTGCCAGCTCACCAGGCGGGACCCCCTACGAGCAGTACTTC. This gives the protein CASSPGGTPYEQYF. The rearrangement links TRBV18 to TRBJ2-7, with D possibly being TRBD2 (6 bases). Trimming took off 2 bases at V and 2 bases at J, with 10 bases between the two ends. Germline CDR1 reads KGHSH; CDR2 reads LQKENI. CDR3 length equals 14 residues.

The chain carries TRBV6-1 and TRBJ2-7; no clear D. V was pared by 5 bases and J by 5 bases, with 7 bases between. There are 11 residues in the CDR3. The germline V gene encodes CDR1 MNHNS and CDR2 SASEGT. Here the CDR3 DNA reads TGTGCCAGCAGTTCGTCCCACGAGCAGTACTTC. Its translation is CASSSSHEQYF.

As to this clone: The junction and the germline gene differ at one end; a read error may be behind it. V and J are TRBV7-7 and TRBJ2-5; D gene uncertain. The CDR3 is 13 amino acids. Germline CDR1 reads SSHAT; CDR2 reads FNYEAQ (reference sequence). The CDR3 here is CASSLSYQETQYF. The CDR3 coding sequence is TGTGCTAGCAGCTTATCGTACCAAGAGACCCAGTACTTC. Drawing the rest from reference TRBV7-7 and TRBJ2-5, the complete variable domain is GAGVSQSPRYKVTKRGQDVTLRCDPISSHATLYWYQQALGQGPEFLTYFNYEAQPDKSGLPSDRFSAERPEGSISTLTIQRTEQRDSAMYRCASSLSYQETQYFGPGTRLLVL.

The chain uses TRBV11-3 and TRBJ2-5, with 14 nucleotides matching TRBD2. The CDR3 runs 17 residues. Germline trimming cut 3 bases from V and 5 bases from J; bases unmatched to any gene: 8. Germline CDR1 is SGHNT and CDR2 is YENEEA. The CDR3 spells CASSFRRTSGRYETQYF. In DNA form, the CDR3 reads TGTGCCAGCAGCTTTAGGAGGACTAGCGGGAGGTACGAGACCCAGTACTTC.

The V and J genes are TRBV28 and TRBJ2-3, with TRBD1 matching 9 bases. Germline V gene sequence: CDR1 MDHEN, CDR2 SYDVKM. V trimming: 6 bases; J trimming: 6 bases; junction bases outside the gene matches: 7. The CDR3 length is 14 residues. DNA for the CDR3: TGTGCCAGCAGCCTTACAGGGGGCTCGGATACGCAGTATTTT. Residues: CASSLTGGSDTQYF. Based on the CDR3 plus reference TRBV28 and TRBJ2-3, the full variable domain is DVKVTQSSRYLVKRTGEKVFLECVQDMDHENMFWYRQDPGLGLRLIYFSYDVKMKEKGDIPEGYSVSREKKERFSLILESASTNQTSMYLCASSLTGGSDTQYFGPGTRLTVL.

CDR3 in DNA: TGCAGCGCCACAGGGGCCGGGACAGGGTGGTACGAGCAGTACTTC. Translation gives CSATGAGTGWYEQYF. The chain has TRBV29-1 and TRBJ2-7; TRBD1 matches 9 bases. V lost 7 bases, J lost 4 bases, and 14 bases stayed unmatched. This CDR3 is 15 amino acids long. CDR1 and CDR2 (germline): SQVTM, ANQGSEA.

The chain links TRBV7-9 to TRBJ1-2; the match to TRBD1 covers 8 bases. Germline-derived CDR1 and CDR2 are SEHNR and FQNEAQ (reference sequence). The CDR3 contains 15 residues. V shed 3 bases, J shed 3 bases, and the junction held 6 bases outside the gene matches. The CDR3: CASSFGQGQYYGYTF. In nucleotides, the CDR3 is TGTGCCAGCAGCTTTGGACAGGGTCAATACTATGGCTACACCTTC.

The J gene is TRBJ1-1, the V gene TRBV13; 12 bases match TRBD1. The germline CDR1 and CDR2 sequences are PRHDT and FYEKMQ (reference sequence). Trimming took 5 bases from V and 3 from J; bases not matched to a gene: 10. The CDR3 is made up of 17 amino acids. The CDR3 sequence: CASSPPGQGAGYTEAFF. The DNA for the CDR3 is TGTGCCAGCAGCCCACCGGGACAGGGGGCAGGGTACACTGAAGCTTTCTTT.

V usage is TRBV6-6 and J usage is TRBJ2-7, with D perhaps matching TRBD2 (5 bases). Germline values: CDR1 MNHNY, CDR2 SVGAGI (reference sequence). The CDR3 spans 12 residues. Trimming took 2 bases from V and 3 from J, leaving 5 bases between them. The CDR3, as DNA: TGTGCCAGCAGTTACCGGGACTACGAGCAGTACTTC. It translates to CASSYRDYEQYF.

This sequence joins TRBV30 and TRBJ1-5, with D possibly being TRBD1 (6 bases). The V gene lost 2 bases and the J gene lost 4 bases, with 9 bases spanning the gap. CDR3 length: 13 amino acids. Germline V gene lookup returns CDR1 GTSNPN and CDR2 SVGIG (reference sequence). DNA for the CDR3: TGTGCCTGGAGTCGGGGGGCAAATCAGCCCCAGCATTTT. Protein: CAWSRGANQPQHF.

With respect to this clone: Relative to the germline gene, one junction end is altered; a read error may explain this. The chain joins TRBV7-7 to TRBJ2-1, with D possibly TRBD2 on 7 matching bases. The CDR3 runs to 17 residues. Germline assignment: CDR1 SSHAT and CDR2 FNYEAQ (reference sequence). Written as DNA, the CDR3 is TGTGCTAGCAGCTTAGGATTGAAGGGAGGGGGGCACAATGAGCAGTTCTTC. Its translation is CASSLGLKGGGHNEQFF.

The rearrangement joins TRBV28 to TRBJ2-5; the D gene is possibly TRBD1 (6 bases). Germline assignment: CDR1 MDHEN and CDR2 SYDVKM. Between the trimmed V and J ends, which lost 6 bases and 1 base, there was a span of 6 bases. The CDR3 has 12 residues. As DNA, the CDR3 is TGTGCCAGCAGGGACAGCCAAGAGACCCAGTACTTC. The encoded protein is CASRDSQETQYF.

This chain's CDR3 is CASSLFGGSSAYEQYF. As DNA, the CDR3 is TGCGCCAGCAGCCTTTTTGGGGGCTCTTCTGCCTACGAGCAGTACTTC. V gene TRBV4-1 combines with J gene TRBJ2-7, with TRBD1 as a possible D gene (6 bases). The germline CDR1 and CDR2 sequences are MGHRA and YSYEKL. With 4 bases removed from V and 2 bases from J, the gap between germline ends came to 18 bases. The CDR3 covers 16 residues.

The chain uses TRBV9 and TRBJ2-5; TRBD1 agrees at 7 bases. Germline values: CDR1 SGDLS, CDR2 YYNGEE. The CDR3 covers 15 residues. V lost 4 bases, J lost 5 bases, and 11 bases stayed unmatched. CDR3 bases: TGTGCCAGCAGCCCGACAGGGTCCGGTAGGGAGACCCAGTACTTC. The encoded protein is CASSPTGSGRETQYF.

This chain joins TRBV6-6 and TRBJ1-1, with 7 positions matching TRBD1. In germline, CDR1 is MNHNY, CDR2 SVGAGI (reference sequence). V was clipped by 5 bases and J by 3 bases; unmatched bases: 3. CDR3 length: 13 amino acids. Written as DNA, the CDR3 is TGTGCCAGCAGTCGAGACAGGGACACTGAAGCTTTCTTT. Protein: CASSRDRDTEAFF.

The chain recombines TRBV5-4 with TRBJ2-5; TRBD2 agrees at 9 bases. The CDR3 contains 13 residues. Germline loops: CDR1 SGHNT, CDR2 YYREEE (reference sequence). The CDR3, as DNA: TGTGCAGGCGGGAGGGGGGATCGAGAGACCCAGTACTTC. It encodes CAGGRGDRETQYF.